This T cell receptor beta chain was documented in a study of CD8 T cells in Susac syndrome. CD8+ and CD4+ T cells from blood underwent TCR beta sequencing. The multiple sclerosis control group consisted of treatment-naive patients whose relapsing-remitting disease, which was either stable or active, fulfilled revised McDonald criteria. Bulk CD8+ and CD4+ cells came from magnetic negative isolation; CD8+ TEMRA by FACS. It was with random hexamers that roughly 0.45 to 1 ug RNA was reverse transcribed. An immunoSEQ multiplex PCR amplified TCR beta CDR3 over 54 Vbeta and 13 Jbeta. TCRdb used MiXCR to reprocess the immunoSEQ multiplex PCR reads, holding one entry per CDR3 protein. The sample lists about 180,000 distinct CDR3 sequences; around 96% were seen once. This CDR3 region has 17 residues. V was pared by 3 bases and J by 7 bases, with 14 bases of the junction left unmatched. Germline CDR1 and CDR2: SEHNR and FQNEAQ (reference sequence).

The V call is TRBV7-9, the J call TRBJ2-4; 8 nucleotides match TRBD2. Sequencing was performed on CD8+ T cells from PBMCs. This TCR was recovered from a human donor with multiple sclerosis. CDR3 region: CASSLVSSGPGGNIQYF. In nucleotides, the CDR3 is TGTGCCAGCAGCTTGGTATCTAGCGGGCCAGGCGGGAACATTCAGTACTTC.